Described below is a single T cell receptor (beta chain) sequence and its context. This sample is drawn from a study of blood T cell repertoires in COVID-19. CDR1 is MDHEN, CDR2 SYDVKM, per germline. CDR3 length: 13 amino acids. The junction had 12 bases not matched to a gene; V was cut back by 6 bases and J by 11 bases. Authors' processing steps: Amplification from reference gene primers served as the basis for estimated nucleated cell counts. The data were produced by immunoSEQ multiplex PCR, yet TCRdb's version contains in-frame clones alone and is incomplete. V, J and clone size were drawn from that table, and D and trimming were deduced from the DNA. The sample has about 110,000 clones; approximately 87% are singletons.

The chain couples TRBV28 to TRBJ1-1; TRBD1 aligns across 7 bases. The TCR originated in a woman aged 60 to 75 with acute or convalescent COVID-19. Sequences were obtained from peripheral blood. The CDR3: CASSPGQELWAFF. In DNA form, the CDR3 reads TGTGCCAGCAGCCCCGGACAGGAGCTTTGGGCTTTCTTT.